These 21 T cell receptor beta chains came from one sample sequenced in a study of T cell clonotyping in hematopoietic cell transplantation. Time point described: recipient sample about 28 days before transplant, after cytoreduction. TCRdb's table, derived via immunoSEQ multiplex PCR, lists solely in-frame clones and lacks some. The sample yields 25,000 to 30,000 clones, less than 85% seen once. Sequencing used peripheral blood mononuclear cells, obtained before stem cell transplant. These receptors were collected from a man in his forties with acute myeloid leukemia. Some clones in this sample may be carry-over from other donors' samples.

This chain connects TRBV6-6 to TRBJ2-2; 8 positions match TRBD1. CDR3 length: 15 amino acids. Germline V gene lookup returns CDR1 MNHNY and CDR2 SVGAGI (reference sequence). The ends lost 0 bases at V and 6 bases at J; junction bases unmatched: 3. The CDR3 protein is CASSYSVRGPGELFF. CDR3 nucleotide sequence: TGTGCCAGCAGTTACTCGGTCAGGGGGCCCGGGGAGCTGTTTTTT.

The rearrangement links TRBV7-2 to TRBJ1-1, with D perhaps TRBD1 (5 bases). V lost 2 bases and J 7 bases, leaving 20 bases between the germline ends. The V gene's germline CDR1 is SGHTA and CDR2 FQGNSA. This CDR3 is 16 amino acids long. CDR3 DNA sequence: TGTGCCAGCAGCTTATCGGCAGGGTTTGTCGGCTTTGAAGCTTTCTTT. The encoded protein is CASSLSAGFVGFEAFF.

This sequence joins TRBV7-6 and TRBJ1-1; 9 bases fit TRBD1. This CDR3 contains 14 residues. Per germline, CDR1 SGHVS and CDR2 FNYEAQ. V was pared by 5 bases and J by 4 bases, with 5 bases of the junction left unmatched. The CDR3 sequence is CASSRTGGGTEAFF. The CDR3 DNA reads TGTGCCAGCAGCCGAACAGGGGGCGGCACTGAAGCTTTCTTT.

The chain carries TRBV5-1 and TRBJ2-1, with TRBD2 matching over 11 bases. V lost 0 bases to trimming and J lost 4 bases; unmatched junction nucleotides: 18. Germline lookup yields CDR1 SGHRS and CDR2 YFSETQ. This CDR3 has 21 residues. As DNA, the CDR3 is TGCGCCAGCAGCTTGGAACCACAGGGGCGAAGTCTAGCGGGGGGTTACAATGAGCAGTTCTTC. It translates to CASSLEPQGRSLAGGYNEQFF.

The gene calls are TRBV7-2 and TRBJ2-7, with D possibly TRBD2 on 5 matching bases. The V gene lost 0 bases and the J gene lost 1 base, with 7 bases spanning the gap. Germline-derived CDR1 and CDR2 are SGHTA and FQGNSA. The CDR3 loop spans 14 amino acids. Here the CDR3 reads CASSLARTSYEQYF. The CDR3 DNA is TGTGCCAGCAGCTTAGCTCGGACTTCCTACGAGCAGTACTTC.

The rearrangement uses TRBV27 and TRBJ1-1, with 7 bases fitting TRBD1. The CDR3 has 15 residues. V lost 0 bases and J lost 1; bases outside the gene matches: 2. Germline CDR1 reads MNHEY; CDR2 reads SMNVEV (reference sequence). DNA of the CDR3: TGTGCCAGCAGTTTATCGGGGACAGCGAACACTGAAGCTTTCTTT. Its translation is CASSLSGTANTEAFF.

J is TRBJ1-5 and V is TRBV29-1; D gene unclear. The CDR3 has 13 residues. Germline-derived CDR1 and CDR2 are SQVTM and ANQGSEA. With 4 bases removed from V and 5 bases from J, the gap between germline ends came to 12 bases. The CDR3 loop reads CSVGPDGDQPQHF. CDR3 bases: TGCAGCGTTGGCCCGGACGGGGATCAGCCCCAGCATTTT.

The gene calls are TRBV28 and TRBJ1-2; D unresolved. Trimming stripped 5 bases from V and 3 bases from J, with 10 bases between. Germline values: CDR1 MDHEN, CDR2 SYDVKM. The CDR3 spans 13 residues. Written as DNA, the CDR3 is TGTGCCAGCAGTCCCGAGGAGCACTATGGCTACACCTTC. Amino acid sequence: CASSPEEHYGYTF.

The rearrangement uses TRBV7-8 and TRBJ2-3; D tentatively fits TRBD1 or TRBD2 (5 bases each). Germline V gives CDR1 SGHVS, CDR2 FQNEAQ. Trimming stripped 2 bases from V and 4 bases from J, with 13 bases between. This CDR3 is built from 15 residues. The chain's CDR3 is CASSLSFGTSDTQYF. The CDR3 bases are TGTGCCAGCAGCTTATCGTTCGGGACCTCAGATACGCAGTATTTT.

V and J are TRBV7-9 and TRBJ2-2; D remains unclear. From germline, CDR1 is SEHNR and CDR2 FQNEAQ (reference sequence). The CDR3 has 16 residues. Trimming removed 1 base from V and 1 base from J, with 10 bases in between. For the CDR3, the DNA is TGTGCCAGCAGCTTAGACGGTCAGGTGAACACCGGGGAGCTGTTTTTT. Translation: CASSLDGQVNTGELFF.

This chain connects TRBV28 to TRBJ1-5; no clear D. Germline V gene sequence: CDR1 MDHEN, CDR2 SYDVKM. V was cut by 7 bases and J by 7 bases, with 17 bases left in between. The CDR3 is 14 residues long. The chain's CDR3 is CASISHWDGQPQHF. The CDR3 DNA is TGTGCCAGCATAAGCCATTGGGATGGGCAGCCCCAGCATTTT. The full variable domain, in which reference TRBV28 and TRBJ1-5 provide the parts outside the CDR3, is DVKVTQSSRYLVKRTGEKVFLECVQDMDHENMFWYRQDPGLGLRLIYFSYDVKMKEKGDIPEGYSVSREKKERFSLILESASTNQTSMYLCASISHWDGQPQHFGDGTRLSIL.

The chain links TRBV11-1 to TRBJ2-7; TRBD1 matches at 7 bases. CDR1 SGHAT and CDR2 FQDESV come from the germline V gene (reference sequence). Trimming at V came to 0 bases and at J to 0 bases, leaving 5 bases not matched to a gene. The CDR3 sequence is 16 residues long. CDR3: CASSLAGAGGSYEQYF. The CDR3 DNA is TGTGCCAGCAGCTTAGCTGGGGCAGGGGGCTCCTACGAGCAGTACTTC.

This clone appeared a few times. The rearrangement links TRBV19 to TRBJ1-2; D is perhaps TRBD1 (5 bases). This CDR3 comprises 14 residues. Per the germline V gene, CDR1 is LNHDA and CDR2 is SQIVND (reference sequence). V shed 5 bases and J shed 7 bases, with 17 bases lying between them. This CDR3 reads CASSLREGSGGYTF. CDR3 coding DNA: TGTGCCAGTAGTCTACGAGAGGGGTCCGGTGGCTACACCTTC.

V usage is TRBV4-1 and J usage is TRBJ1-2; D is undetermined. This CDR3 is built from 12 residues. The germline gives CDR1 MGHRA, CDR2 YSYEKL. Trimming pared 0 bases from V and 3 bases from J, leaving 2 bases between. The CDR3: CASSQEYYGYTF. The CDR3 DNA sequence: TGCGCCAGCAGCCAAGAGTACTATGGCTACACCTTC.

This sequence joins TRBV30 and TRBJ2-5; D remains ambiguous. CDR3 length equals 12 residues. V was pared by 3 bases and J by 1 base, with 6 bases between. The germline V gene encodes CDR1 GTSNPN and CDR2 SVGIG (reference sequence). CDR3 sequence (DNA): TGTGCCTGGAGCGCAATCCAAGAGACCCAGTACTTC. Its translation: CAWSAIQETQYF. Supplemented by reference TRBV30 and TRBJ2-5, the full variable domain reads SQTIHQWPATLVQPVGSPLSLECTVEGTSNPNLYWYRQAAGRGLQLLFYSVGIGQISSEVPQNLSASRPQDRQFILSSKKLLLSDSGFYLCAWSAIQETQYFGPGTRLLVL.

V gene TRBV7-2 combines with J gene TRBJ1-2; D uncertain. V was trimmed by 1 base and J by 4 bases, leaving 4 bases between them. The length of the CDR3 is 12 residues. Germline V gene sequence: CDR1 SGHTA, CDR2 FQGNSA. The CDR3 sequence: CASSLGGYGYTF. The CDR3 DNA reads as TGTGCCAGCAGCTTAGGCGGCTATGGCTACACCTTC.

The rearrangement joins TRBV10-3 to TRBJ1-3; no reliable D call. CDR1 and CDR2 (germline): ENHRY, SYGVKD. The V end lost 8 bases, the J end lost 2 bases, and 13 bases lay between the germline ends. This CDR3 comprises 14 residues. CDR3 in DNA: TGTGCCATCGGAGAGACCCCCGCTGGAAACACCATATATTTT. Translated: CAIGETPAGNTIYF.

In its sample, this clone was seen once. This chain connects TRBV28 to TRBJ2-2; possible D gene TRBD2, 6 bases. Trimming took off 10 bases at V and 6 bases at J, with 21 bases between the two ends. CDR1 and CDR2 (germline): MDHEN, SYDVKM. CDR3 size: 15 residues. The DNA of the CDR3 is TGTGCCACCAAAGGACACGCCAGCGGGTCCGGGGAGCTGTTTTTT. This translates into CATKGHASGSGELFF.

The genes are TRBV5-7 and TRBJ1-1, with unresolved D. TRBV5-7 carries the ORF label, with uncertain function. Trimming removed 1 base at V and 1 base at J, with 11 bases between. The CDR3 has 15 amino acids. The CDR3 nucleotides are TGTGCCAGCAGCTTGCTTCAGGCAGCGAACACTGAAGCTTTCTTT. This sequence encodes CASSLLQAANTEAFF.

V gene TRBV6-5 combines with J gene TRBJ1-4; D perhaps matches TRBD1 (6 bases). Germline values: CDR1 MNHEY, CDR2 SVGAGI. The CDR3 spans 14 residues. V was cut by 6 bases and J by 5 bases, with 13 bases left in between. This CDR3 is CASRKEGGNEKLFF. The CDR3, as DNA: TGTGCCAGCAGAAAGGAAGGGGGGAATGAAAAACTGTTTTTT.

The V call is TRBV11-2, the J call TRBJ1-2, with TRBD1 identical over 7 bases. The CDR3 loop spans 16 amino acids. Germline V gene sequence: CDR1 SGHAT, CDR2 FQNNGV. The V segment lost 1 base and the J segment 7 bases; nucleotides outside the gene matches: 12. This CDR3 is CASSLAGGPRSGGYTF. The DNA of the CDR3 is TGTGCCAGCAGCTTAGCAGGGGGTCCCCGTTCGGGTGGCTACACCTTC.